This TCR beta chain was captured in a study of cytotoxic CD8 clonotypes in ibrutinib-treated CLL. For the study at large: Averaging across samples gave about 240,000 productive templates and about 94,000 productive rearrangements.

Trimming cost V 3 bases and J 2 bases, with 10 bases left between them. In germline, CDR1 is MNHEY, CDR2 SVGAGI. This CDR3 spans 14 amino acids. The method was immunoSEQ multiplex PCR; TCRdb's version includes in-frame clones alone and lacks a portion of them. Of about 76,000 clones in the sample, more than 70% are singletons; the top ten hold about 5.6%. A word on this clone: The antigen remains undetermined.

Findings and limits, study-wide: There were few public clonotypes, and on treatment they contracted or stayed stable.

Sequenced material: PBMCs, taken before ibrutinib treatment. The receptor's source is a human donor with chronic lymphocytic leukemia. The chain has TRBV6-5 and TRBJ1-1, with D uncertain. CDR3 protein: CASSYWQYNTEAFF. CDR3 DNA sequence: TGTGCCAGCAGTTATTGGCAGTATAACACTGAAGCTTTCTTT.